The source of this T cell receptor beta chain is a study of CD8 T cells in ankylosing spondylitis. There are 15 residues in the CDR3. Germline V CDR1 and CDR2: MNHEY, SVGAGI. The J segment lost 8 bases and the V segment lost 2 bases, leaving 7 bases of the junction unmatched. Preparation of TCR beta libraries was done by quantitative 5'-RACE with molecular barcodes. Each CDR3 protein is one row after TCRdb ran MiXCR on the 5' RACE reads. Seen here are under 300,000 distinct CDR3 sequences, 8.6% observed once, and the top ten hold around 6.8%. This clonotype was seen many times. The clonotype comes from a male donor with ankylosing spondylitis or in good health (not recorded which). The sequenced material came from blood, either unsorted or a sorted T cell fraction (not recorded which). The chain joins TRBV6-5 to TRBJ2-1; TRBD1 agrees at 9 bases. The CDR3 loop reads CASSYMGQGSDEQFF. As DNA, the CDR3 is TGTGCCAGCAGTTACATGGGACAGGGTAGCGATGAGCAGTTCTTC.